A selection of T cell receptor beta chains follows, all from one sample in a study of T cells after yellow fever vaccination. MiXCR, run by TCRdb on the 5' RACE reads, gives a single entry per CDR3 protein. The sample shows roughly 240,000 distinct CDR3 sequences, around 6.7% of them seen only once. The material sequenced was CD4+ T cells sorted from PBMCs, taken on the day of the yellow fever booster vaccination. Receptors were obtained from a man aged 30 to 45 who received the YFV17D yellow fever vaccine. The CDR3 runs from the conserved cysteine through the conserved F or W. Fields, in order: V gene, D gene, CDR3 protein. A D gene is named only where the DNA matches it firmly.

v_call: TRBV6-5
d_call: TRBD2
cdr3_aa: CASSYLGGGPGGELFF

v_call: TRBV27
d_call: TRBD2
cdr3_aa: CASSFRTSGSYNEQFF

v_call: TRBV5-4
d_call: NA
cdr3_aa: CASSRETGNEQFF

v_call: TRBV7-9
d_call: NA
cdr3_aa: CASSLAAGGYEQYF

v_call: TRBV7-9
d_call: NA
cdr3_aa: CASSLGGSNIQYF

v_call: TRBV28
d_call: NA
cdr3_aa: CASSHFTDTQYF

v_call: TRBV23-1
d_call: NA
cdr3_aa: CASSQSSGLTYNEQFF

v_call: TRBV20-1
d_call: NA
cdr3_aa: CSAPTSYYNEQFF

v_call: TRBV24-1
d_call: TRBD2
cdr3_aa: CATSDFRTRGEQFF

v_call: TRBV12-3/TRBV12-4
d_call: NA
cdr3_aa: CASGGGENTEAFF

v_call: TRBV5-4
d_call: TRBD2
cdr3_aa: CASSSAMGTSQETQYF

v_call: TRBV20-1
d_call: NA
cdr3_aa: CSQSTKRSTDTQYF

v_call: TRBV3-1
d_call: NA
cdr3_aa: CASTRTLRSDEQYF

v_call: TRBV6-1
d_call: NA
cdr3_aa: CASSIWTGQETQYF

v_call: TRBV14
d_call: TRBD1
cdr3_aa: CASSPPGQGSAGYTF

v_call: TRBV4-2
d_call: TRBD1
cdr3_aa: CASSLSIGTAHEQYF

v_call: TRBV28
d_call: TRBD1
cdr3_aa: CASSSYSGTGSYEQYF

v_call: TRBV6-5
d_call: NA
cdr3_aa: CASSYGAAHGYEQYF

v_call: TRBV7-8
d_call: NA
cdr3_aa: CASSFSGIYEQYF

v_call: TRBV21-1
d_call: NA
cdr3_aa: CASSPRQGTYEQYF

v_call: TRBV10-3
d_call: NA
cdr3_aa: CAISARDWDQPQHF

v_call: TRBV6-5
d_call: TRBD2
cdr3_aa: CASRLLAAQETQYF